The 11 T cell receptor beta chains below were found in one sample sequenced in a study of blood T cell repertoires in COVID-19. Produced via immunoSEQ multiplex PCR; TCRdb's table is partial and in-frame only. Of under 300,000 clones listed, approximately 86% are singletons. The sample consisted of peripheral blood. The receptors shown here come from a woman between 70 and 85 years old with COVID-19, enrolled during active disease.

The chain is built from TRBV24-1 and TRBJ1-2, with TRBD1 identical over 8 bases. J gave up 8 bases and V 2 bases, and 6 bases lay outside the gene matches. The CDR3 contains 14 residues. CDR1 is KGHDR and CDR2 is SFDVKD in the germline V gene. As DNA, the CDR3 is TGTGCCACCAGTGATTCTGTGACAGGGGAAGGCTACACCTTC. Encoded protein: CATSDSVTGEGYTF.

The CDR3 DNA reads TGCGCCAGCAGTGAGTCCCCATCACAGGGGAATAATTCACCCCTCCACTTT. This gives the protein CASSESPSQGNNSPLHF. The chain couples TRBV10-1 to TRBJ1-6, with 7 bases aligning to TRBD1. V lost 0 bases to trimming and J lost 5 bases; unmatched junction nucleotides: 7. The CDR3 runs 17 residues. Germline CDR1 reads WNHNN; CDR2 reads SYGVQD (reference sequence).

The rearrangement joins TRBV10-1 to TRBJ1-1; maybe TRBD1 (6 bases). This CDR3 has 13 amino acids. Germline V gene data show CDR1 as WNHNN and CDR2 as SYGVQD (reference sequence). V was shortened by 5 bases and J by 0 bases, with 7 bases between the two germline ends. CDR3 coding DNA: TGCGCCAGCAGTCAGGGGATGAACACTGAAGCTTTCTTT. Translation: CASSQGMNTEAFF.

Here the CDR3 DNA reads TGTGCCAGCAGTTCAGTCATAAGCTCCTACGAGCAGTACTTC. Translated, it gives CASSSVISSYEQYF. The rearrangement joins TRBV6-2 or TRBV6-3 to TRBJ2-7; D unresolved. Between the trimmed V and J ends, which lost 4 bases and 0 bases, there was a span of 10 bases. CDR1 and CDR2 from the germline V gene are MNHEY and SVGEGT. The CDR3 spans 14 residues.

This rearrangement joins TRBV6-5 to TRBJ2-7, with D perhaps matching TRBD1 (6 bases). Germline CDR1 is MNHEY and CDR2 is SVGAGI. There are 13 residues in the CDR3. V lost 6 bases to trimming and J lost 2 bases, with 11 bases between them. The CDR3 DNA reads as TGTGCCAGCAGGGATGGACAGACCTACGAGCAGTACTTC. This sequence encodes CASRDGQTYEQYF.

This clone was counted only a few times. The V call is TRBV2, the J call TRBJ1-6, with TRBD1 identical over 7 bases. Germline V gene data show CDR1 as SNHLY and CDR2 as FYNNEI. The CDR3 length is 16 residues. The V segment lost 6 bases and the J segment 1 base; nucleotides outside the gene matches: 6. CDR3 loop: CASRGTEGSYNSPLHF. For the CDR3, the DNA is TGTGCCAGCAGGGGGACAGAAGGTTCCTATAATTCACCCCTCCACTTT.

The rearrangement uses TRBV11-2 and TRBJ2-7, with D perhaps TRBD2 (7 bases). Between the trimmed V and J ends, which lost 5 bases and 2 bases, there was a span of 13 bases. CDR3 size: 14 residues. The germline gives CDR1 SGHAT, CDR2 FQNNGV. The CDR3 loop is CASSLAGDTYEQYF. CDR3 coding DNA: TGTGCCAGCAGCCTGGCGGGGGACACCTACGAGCAGTACTTC.

J is TRBJ1-2 and V is TRBV2; tentative D call: TRBD1 (5 bases). Trimming left V 7 bases short and J 0 bases short, with 12 bases between. This CDR3 is built from 14 residues. Germline loops: CDR1 SNHLY, CDR2 FYNNEI. The CDR3 region is CASMVATANYGYTF. The CDR3 nucleotides read TGTGCCAGCATGGTGGCGACAGCTAACTATGGCTACACCTTC. Drawing the rest from reference TRBV2 and TRBJ1-2, the complete variable domain is EPEVTQTPSHQVTQMGQEVILRCVPISNHLYFYWYRQILGQKVEFLVSFYNNEISEKSEIFDDQFSVERPDGSNFTLKIRSTKLEDSAMYFCASMVATANYGYTFGSGTRLTVV.

This chain uses TRBV18 with TRBJ1-1; 10 bases fit TRBD1. V dropped 9 bases and J dropped 4; count of bases not matched to a gene: 8. Germline CDR1 reads KGHSH; CDR2 reads LQKENI. This CDR3 is 14 amino acids long. In nucleotides, the CDR3 is TGTGCCAGTTCCGGGACAGGGGCCTCCACTGAAGCTTTCTTT. As protein: CASSGTGASTEAFF. Variable domain in full (rest from reference TRBV18 and TRBJ1-1): NAGVMQNPRHLVRRRGQEARLRCSPMKGHSHVYWYRQLPEEGLKFMVYLQKENIIDESGMPKERFSAEFPKEGPSILRIQQVVRGDSAAYFCASSGTGASTEAFFGQGTRLTVV.

The sample holds one count of this clone. The V and J genes are TRBV4-2 and TRBJ1-2, with D unclear. CDR1 is LGHNA and CDR2 is YNFKEQ in the germline V gene. CDR3 length: 15 amino acids. The V end was cut by 1 base, the J end by 7 bases, with 16 bases between. CDR3 loop: CASSQVGGFGGGYTF. DNA of the CDR3: TGTGCCAGCAGCCAAGTCGGCGGGTTTGGTGGTGGCTACACCTTC.

The CDR3 DNA is TGTGCTAGTGGCCGTGGACAGGGGAGGACCGGGGAGCTGTTTTTT. Its translation is CASGRGQGRTGELFF. This chain links TRBV12-5 with TRBJ2-2; TRBD1 matches at 9 bases. Germline V CDR1 and CDR2: LGHNT, FRNRAP. CDR3 length equals 15 residues. V lost 6 bases, J lost 5 bases, and 7 bases stayed unmatched.